Listed below are T cell receptor beta chains from one sample, sequenced in a study of CD8+ T cells in alopecia areata. Libraries were prepared by immunoSEQ multiplex PCR; TCRdb keeps only in-frame clonotypes and omits some of them. Of some 180,000 clones listed, about half were seen once; the top ten hold around 10%. The input for sequencing was CD8+ T cells sorted from blood, taken at approximately week 52, from a patient treated with tofacitinib. Source of these receptors: a human donor with alopecia areata. Both conserved end residues are trimmed from each CDR3. Clone size appears in some rows only: once, few, many, or a class for an expanded clone.

v_gene	abundance	j_gene	CDR3aa
TRBV7-9	.	TRBJ2-1	ASSLVGVEQF
TRBV9	few	TRBJ1-1	ASGRRGMNTEAF
TRBV4-3	.	TRBJ2-5	ASSQDEEGIGETQY
TRBV27	.	TRBJ1-2	ASSGTGGYGYT
TRBV30	.	TRBJ2-1	AWRLIGYNEQF
TRBV6-1	.	TRBJ1-2	ASSEMRRDRNGYT
TRBV25-1	.	TRBJ2-7	ASSEYAPSYEQY
TRBV4-1	few	TRBJ2-3	ASSQILGTDTQY
TRBV7-9	few	TRBJ2-6	ASSLGSRGTGANVLT
TRBV29-1	few	TRBJ1-1	SVASYTEAF
TRBV2	.	TRBJ2-3	ASSEGSGGATDTQY
TRBV6-5	few	TRBJ2-7	ASSYGRGLYEQY
TRBV9	.	TRBJ1-6	ASSKTGVYNSPLH
TRBV27	.	TRBJ1-1	ASSHSGQFRAF
TRBV5-1	.	TRBJ1-1	ASSLESGNTEAF
TRBV20-1	.	TRBJ2-1	SATGNEQF
TRBV19	.	TRBJ2-7	ATSPAGSYEQY
TRBV4-3	.	TRBJ1-5	ASSQDWVGNLHQPQH
TRBV11-2	once	TRBJ1-1	ASSLGAANTEAF
TRBV29-1	few	TRBJ1-2	SVDTEFYGYT
TRBV4-3	.	TRBJ2-2	ASSQEWRLDGELF
TRBV6-5	.	TRBJ1-1	ATTGGQEAF